Following are 6 T cell receptor beta chains from one sample sequenced in a study of shared clonotypes between healthy human individuals. TCRdb keeps only in-frame clones here, not all; method: immunoSEQ multiplex PCR. The sample has around 2,000,000 clones, about 95% seen once; the top ten hold 0.85% to 1.2%. CD8 cells classed as naive were CD45RO-negative and positively selected for CCR7, excluding terminally differentiated effector memory CD45RA+ cells. The source material was naive CD8+ T cells sorted from blood. The receptors shown here come from a man aged 18 to 29 in good health.

This chain links TRBV19 with TRBJ1-1; D uncertain. Per germline, CDR1 LNHDA and CDR2 SQIVND (reference sequence). This CDR3 contains 18 residues. The V gene lost 5 bases and the J gene lost 7 bases, with 29 bases spanning the gap. The CDR3 DNA is TGTGCCAGTAGTTACTTGCCGACCCTAGCGGAGACCGGCGTTGAAGCTTTCTTT. Amino acid sequence: CASSYLPTLAETGVEAFF.

The chain is built from TRBV7-8 and TRBJ2-5, with 7 positions matching TRBD2. This CDR3 comprises 15 residues. The V gene's germline CDR1 is SGHVS and CDR2 FQNEAQ. V lost 5 bases and J lost 5; bases outside the gene matches: 11. CDR3 in DNA: TGTGCCAGCAGCCTACCCGCGGGAGTAGGGGAGACCCAGTACTTC. This gives the protein CASSLPAGVGETQYF.

V gene TRBV13 combines with J gene TRBJ1-1; 8 bases agree with TRBD1. Trimming removed 5 bases from V and 8 bases from J; junction bases left unmatched: 4. This CDR3 has 12 amino acids. CDR1 and CDR2 (germline): PRHDT, FYEKMQ (reference sequence). This CDR3 is CASSGQGREAFF. The CDR3 nucleotides read TGTGCCAGCAGCGGACAGGGACGGGAAGCTTTCTTT.

V usage is TRBV9 and J usage is TRBJ2-7, with D perhaps given as TRBD1 or TRBD2 (5 bases each). Trimming took 3 bases from V and 5 from J, leaving 15 bases between them. This CDR3 has 14 amino acids. Germline assignment: CDR1 SGDLS and CDR2 YYNGEE. CDR3 nucleotide sequence: TGTGCCAGCAGCGCGACCGGGACCTACGACGAGCAGTACTTC. Protein sequence: CASSATGTYDEQYF.

The J gene is TRBJ2-7, the V gene TRBV19; the D gene is possibly TRBD1 (6 bases). Trimming removed 5 bases at V and 1 base at J, with 9 bases between. This CDR3 has 13 residues. Germline values: CDR1 LNHDA, CDR2 SQIVND (reference sequence). CDR3 in amino acids: CASSLGASYEQYF. In nucleotides, the CDR3 is TGTGCCAGTAGTTTGGGGGCATCCTACGAGCAGTACTTC.

The V call is TRBV27, the J call TRBJ2-7, with TRBD1 as a possible D gene (6 bases). V was cut by 3 bases and J by 0 bases, with 15 bases left in between. Germline CDR1 and CDR2: MNHEY and SMNVEV (reference sequence). This CDR3 contains 16 residues. DNA for the CDR3: TGTGCCAGCAGTTTCTCGGCAGGGGTGAACTCCTACGAGCAGTACTTC. Protein sequence: CASSFSAGVNSYEQYF.